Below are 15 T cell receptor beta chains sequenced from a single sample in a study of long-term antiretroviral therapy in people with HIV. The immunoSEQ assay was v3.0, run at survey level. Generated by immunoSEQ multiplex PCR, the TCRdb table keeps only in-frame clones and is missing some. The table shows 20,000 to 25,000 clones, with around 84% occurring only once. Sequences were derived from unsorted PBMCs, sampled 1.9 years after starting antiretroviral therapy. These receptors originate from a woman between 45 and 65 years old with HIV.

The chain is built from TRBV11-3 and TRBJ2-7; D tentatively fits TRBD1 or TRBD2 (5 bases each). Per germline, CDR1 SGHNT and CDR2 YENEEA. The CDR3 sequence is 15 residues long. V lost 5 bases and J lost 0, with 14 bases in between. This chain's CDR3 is CASSPGTESSYEQYF. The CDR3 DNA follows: TGTGCCAGCAGCCCCGGGACGGAAAGCTCCTACGAGCAGTACTTC. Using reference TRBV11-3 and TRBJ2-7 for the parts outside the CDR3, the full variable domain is EAGVVQSPRYKIIEKKQPVAFWCNPISGHNTLYWYLQNLGQGPELLIRYENEEAVDDSQLPKDRFSAERLKGVDSTLKIQPAELGDSAVYLCASSPGTESSYEQYFGPGTRLTVT.

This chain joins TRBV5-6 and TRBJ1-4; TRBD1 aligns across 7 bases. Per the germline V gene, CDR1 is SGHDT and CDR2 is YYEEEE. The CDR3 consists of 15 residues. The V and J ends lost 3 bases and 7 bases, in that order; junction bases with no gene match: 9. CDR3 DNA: TGTGCCAGCAGCTCCTACAGGGGTAGCGGTGAAAAACTGTTTTTT. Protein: CASSSYRGSGEKLFF.

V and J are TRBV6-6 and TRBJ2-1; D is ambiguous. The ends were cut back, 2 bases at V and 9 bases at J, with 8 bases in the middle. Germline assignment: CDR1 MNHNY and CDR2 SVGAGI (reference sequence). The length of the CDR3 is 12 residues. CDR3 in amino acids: CASSYRTGEQFF. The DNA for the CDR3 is TGTGCCAGCAGTTACCGGACGGGTGAGCAGTTCTTC.

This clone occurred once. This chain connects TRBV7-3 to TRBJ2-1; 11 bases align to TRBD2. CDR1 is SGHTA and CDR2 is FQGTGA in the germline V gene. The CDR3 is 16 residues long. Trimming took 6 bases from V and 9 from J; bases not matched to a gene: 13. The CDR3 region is CASSLVGTSGGGEQFF. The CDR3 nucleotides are TGTGCCAGCAGTCTCGTTGGGACTAGCGGTGGGGGTGAGCAGTTCTTC.

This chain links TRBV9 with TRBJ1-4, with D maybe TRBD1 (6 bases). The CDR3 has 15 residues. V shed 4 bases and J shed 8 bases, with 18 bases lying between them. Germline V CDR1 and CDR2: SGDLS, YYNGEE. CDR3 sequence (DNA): TGTGCCAGCAGCACAATACAGGGAAGAATCGAAAAACTGTTTTTT. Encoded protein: CASSTIQGRIEKLFF.

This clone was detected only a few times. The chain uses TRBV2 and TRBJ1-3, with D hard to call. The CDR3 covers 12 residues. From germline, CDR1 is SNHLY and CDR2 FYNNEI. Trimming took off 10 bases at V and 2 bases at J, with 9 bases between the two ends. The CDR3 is CATRQTGNTIYF. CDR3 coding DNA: TGTGCCACCCGACAAACTGGAAACACCATATATTTT.

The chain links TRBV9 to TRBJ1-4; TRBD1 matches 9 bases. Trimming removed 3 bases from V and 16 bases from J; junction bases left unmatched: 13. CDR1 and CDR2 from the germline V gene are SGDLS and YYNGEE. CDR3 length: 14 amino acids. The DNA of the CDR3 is TGTGCCAGCAGCGCTCAAAAGGGGACAGGGTGGAAGTTTTTT. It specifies CASSAQKGTGWKFF.

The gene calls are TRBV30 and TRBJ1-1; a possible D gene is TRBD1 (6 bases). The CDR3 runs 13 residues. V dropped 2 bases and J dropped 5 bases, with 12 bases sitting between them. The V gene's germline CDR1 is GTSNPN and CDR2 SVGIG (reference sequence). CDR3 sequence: CAWSKGGDTEAFF. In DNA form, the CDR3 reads TGTGCCTGGAGTAAGGGGGGTGATACTGAAGCTTTCTTT.

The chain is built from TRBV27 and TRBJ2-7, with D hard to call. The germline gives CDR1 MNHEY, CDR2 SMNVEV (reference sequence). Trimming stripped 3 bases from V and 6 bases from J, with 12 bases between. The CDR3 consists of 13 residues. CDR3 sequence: CASSLLGTSEQYF. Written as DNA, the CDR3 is TGTGCCAGCAGTTTGCTCGGTACGAGCGAGCAGTACTTC.

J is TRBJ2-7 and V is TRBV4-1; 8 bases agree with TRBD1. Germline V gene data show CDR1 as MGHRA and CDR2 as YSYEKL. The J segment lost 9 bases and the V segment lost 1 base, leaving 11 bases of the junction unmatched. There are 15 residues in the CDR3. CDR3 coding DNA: TGCGCCAGCAGCCAAGTGGGGACAGGAAACCGGGTGCAGTACTTC. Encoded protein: CASSQVGTGNRVQYF.

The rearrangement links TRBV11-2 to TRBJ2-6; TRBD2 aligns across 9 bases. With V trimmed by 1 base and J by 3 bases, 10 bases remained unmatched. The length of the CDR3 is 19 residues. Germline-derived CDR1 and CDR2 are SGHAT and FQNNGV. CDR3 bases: TGTGCCAGCAGCTTAGTAAGGTGGCGGGGGGGCCGTGGGGCCAACGTCCTGACTTTC. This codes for CASSLVRWRGGRGANVLTF.

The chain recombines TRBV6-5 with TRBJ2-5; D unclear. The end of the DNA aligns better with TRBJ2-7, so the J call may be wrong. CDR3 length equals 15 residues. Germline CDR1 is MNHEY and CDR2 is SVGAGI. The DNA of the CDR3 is TGTGCCAGCAGTTACATGGCAGAAAGAGCCTACGAGCAGTACTTC. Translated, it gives CASSYMAERAYEQYF.

The CDR3 coding sequence is TGCAGCGTCGTGGTGGAGGGGGCGCTTAACTATGGCTACACCTTC. Translation: CSVVVEGALNYGYTF. The chain recombines TRBV29-1 with TRBJ1-2, with 7 nucleotides matching TRBD1. Germline CDR1 reads SQVTM; CDR2 reads ANQGSEA. CDR3 size: 15 residues. V lost 6 bases and J lost 1; bases outside the gene matches: 11.

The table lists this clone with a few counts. CDR3 coding DNA: TGTGCCAGTAGTATATGGTCAGGGGCGGAGACCCAGTACTTC. Protein product: CASSIWSGAETQYF. This rearrangement joins TRBV19 to TRBJ2-5; a possible D gene is TRBD1 (6 bases). This CDR3 has 14 residues. V lost 2 bases and J lost 5, with 12 bases in between. CDR1 and CDR2 from the germline V gene are LNHDA and SQIVND (reference sequence). Using reference TRBV19 and TRBJ2-5 for the parts outside the CDR3, the full variable domain is DGGITQSPKYLFRKEGQNVTLSCEQNLNHDAMYWYRQDPGQGLRLIYYSQIVNDFQKGDIAEGYSVSREKKESFPLTVTSAQKNPTAFYLCASSIWSGAETQYFGPGTRLLVL.

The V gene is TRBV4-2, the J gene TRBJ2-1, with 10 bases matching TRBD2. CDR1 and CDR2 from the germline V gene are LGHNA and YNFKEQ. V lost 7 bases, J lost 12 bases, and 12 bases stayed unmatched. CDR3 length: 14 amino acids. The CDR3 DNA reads TGTGCCAGCACCGACGGGACTAGCGCGCTGGGGCAGTTCTTC. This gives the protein CASTDGTSALGQFF.